Detailed here is one T cell receptor beta chain. Libraries were prepared by immunoSEQ multiplex PCR; TCRdb keeps only in-frame clonotypes and omits some of them. The sample records approximately 150,000 clones, more than 75% being singletons. These data are taken from a study of blood T cell repertoires in COVID-19. Study-wide context: From the United States, Italy and Spain came samples of acute and convalescent COVID-19.

The CDR3 extends over 14 amino acids. Germline CDR1 LGHNA, CDR2 YSLEER. The germline V and J ends were trimmed by 0 bases and 5 bases, with 8 bases remaining between them. The clonotype originates from a woman older than 75 with COVID-19, enrolled during active disease. Source material: peripheral blood. The chain couples TRBV4-3 to TRBJ2-4; a possible D gene is TRBD1 (5 bases). This CDR3 is CASSQEVTENIQYF. CDR3 DNA: TGCGCCAGCAGCCAAGAGGTGACAGAAAACATTCAGTACTTC.